These 24 T cell receptor beta chains were sequenced from one sample in a study of tumour-infiltrating T cells in Burkitt lymphoma (dated by TCRdb to 2019 to 2021). Library construction relied on the immunoSEQ multiplex PCR assay. Entries here come from immuneACCESS through TCRdb and include only in-frame sequences with V and J called. Some clones fail to appear in such tables; in the studies checked, an unresolved V gene covers under half of the shortfall, and the cause of the remainder is unknown. This sample comprises fewer than 8,000 clones, approximately 17% of them detected only once. The leading ten clones occupy 2.5% to 3.5% of the sample. The sequenced material came from tumor tissue. The receptors shown here come from a human donor with diffuse large B-cell lymphoma.

CDR3 nucleotides: TGTGCCAGTAATGAGCTAATGAACACTGAAGCTTTCTTT. It is translated as CASNELMNTEAFF. V usage is TRBV19 and J usage is TRBJ1-1; D uncertain. The CDR3 loop spans 13 amino acids. V lost 7 bases, J lost 0 bases, and 9 bases lay in between. Germline V gives CDR1 LNHDA, CDR2 SQIVND (reference sequence). Filled out from reference TRBV19 and TRBJ1-1, the complete variable domain reads DGGITQSPKYLFRKEGQNVTLSCEQNLNHDAMYWYRQDPGQGLRLIYYSQIVNDFQKGDIAEGYSVSREKKESFPLTVTSAQKNPTAFYLCASNELMNTEAFFGQGTRLTVV.

This clone is termed medium-sized. V is TRBV7-9 and J is TRBJ2-3, with D tentatively TRBD1 (6 bases). CDR1 is SEHNR and CDR2 is FQNEAQ in the germline V gene (reference sequence). Trimming stripped 5 bases from V and 9 bases from J, with 12 bases between. CDR3 length equals 12 residues. The CDR3 DNA sequence: TGTGCCAGCAGCCCACAGGGTTCCACGCAGTATTTT. Encoded protein: CASSPQGSTQYF.

This chain connects TRBV4-1 to TRBJ1-2, with D unresolved. Between the trimmed V and J ends, which lost 4 bases and 5 bases, there was a span of 14 bases. Germline assignment: CDR1 MGHRA and CDR2 YSYEKL. The CDR3 is 14 amino acids. CDR3 in amino acids: CASSPGGGVYGYTF. The CDR3, as DNA: TGCGCCAGCAGCCCGGGAGGTGGAGTTTATGGCTACACCTTC.

V is TRBV6-6 and J is TRBJ1-5, with 8 positions matching TRBD1. J lost 6 bases, V lost 5 bases, and 12 bases had no gene match. The CDR3 has 16 residues. Germline V gene lookup returns CDR1 MNHNY and CDR2 SVGAGI (reference sequence). CDR3: CASSGARQGAGQPQHF. CDR3 nucleotide sequence: TGTGCCAGCAGTGGGGCCCGTCAGGGGGCCGGTCAGCCCCAGCATTTT.

The J gene is TRBJ2-7, the V gene TRBV14, with 7 bases identical to TRBD1. J gave up 4 bases and V 0 bases, and 6 bases lay outside the gene matches. The CDR3 has 15 amino acids. Germline V gene lookup returns CDR1 SGHDN and CDR2 FVKESK. The CDR3 sequence is CASSQDPGTEYEQYF. CDR3 coding DNA: TGTGCCAGCAGCCAAGATCCCGGGACAGAGTACGAGCAGTACTTC.

The chain uses TRBV2 and TRBJ2-4, with 9 bases identical to TRBD2. Germline loops: CDR1 SNHLY, CDR2 FYNNEI. CDR3 length: 12 residues. V dropped 8 bases and J dropped 7; count of bases not matched to a gene: 3. CDR3 coding DNA: TGTGCCAGCTCTAGCGGGGATAACATTCAGTACTTC. This translates into CASSSGDNIQYF.

This clone was seen more than once but under ten times. The chain couples TRBV6-1 to TRBJ2-3, with 7 bases lining up with TRBD1. The CDR3 contains 15 residues. Per germline, CDR1 MNHNS and CDR2 SASEGT. Unmatched junction bases numbered 8, after V lost 5 bases and J lost 3 bases. CDR3 residues: CASSRGRLSTDTQYF. The CDR3 DNA sequence: TGTGCCAGCAGTAGGGGGCGTTTGTCGACAGATACGCAGTATTTT.

This clone was counted a few times. The CDR3 coding sequence is TGTGCCAGCAGCTTGGGCGGGACGAATGAGCAGTTCTTC. Translated: CASSLGGTNEQFF. V gene TRBV7-2 combines with J gene TRBJ2-1, with D perhaps TRBD2 (6 bases). The CDR3 consists of 13 residues. Trimming shortened V by 3 bases and J by 7 bases, and 10 bases separated the two germline ends. The V gene's germline CDR1 is SGHTA and CDR2 FQGNSA.

V is TRBV14 and J is TRBJ2-5; TRBD1 matches 9 bases. The trim removed 0 bases at V and 4 bases at J, leaving 9 bases unmatched. The CDR3 has 17 residues. CDR1 and CDR2 from the germline V gene are SGHDN and FVKESK. The CDR3: CASSQDVVYRGLETQYF. DNA for the CDR3: TGTGCCAGCAGCCAAGATGTTGTCTACAGGGGGCTAGAGACCCAGTACTTC.

V usage is TRBV5-4 and J usage is TRBJ1-1; tentatively, D is TRBD1 (6 bases). This CDR3 comprises 14 residues. V was trimmed by 1 base and J by 4 bases, leaving 11 bases between them. Germline CDR1 SGHNT, CDR2 YYREEE (reference sequence). The CDR3 is CASSLRGGATEAFF. CDR3 coding DNA: TGTGCCAGCAGCTTGAGAGGGGGGGCCACTGAAGCTTTCTTT.

V is TRBV11-3 and J is TRBJ2-7; 8 bases are a match to TRBD1. V trimming: 5 bases; J trimming: 2 bases; junction bases outside the gene matches: 5. Germline V gene sequence: CDR1 SGHNT, CDR2 YENEEA. This CDR3 has 14 residues. CDR3 sequence (DNA): TGTGCCAGCAGCCCGGGACAGGCACCCTACGAGCAGTACTTC. Protein: CASSPGQAPYEQYF.

The chain has TRBV2 and TRBJ1-1; D is unclear. The V gene's germline CDR1 is SNHLY and CDR2 FYNNEI. CDR3 length: 13 residues. V was cut by 3 bases and J by 0 bases, with 5 bases left in between. The CDR3 bases are TGTGCCAGCAGTGAGGCGATGAACACTGAAGCTTTCTTT. Translated, it gives CASSEAMNTEAFF.

The V and J genes are TRBV27 and TRBJ2-1; possibly TRBD1 for D (6 bases). The CDR3 runs to 15 residues. The germline V and J ends were trimmed by 8 bases and 4 bases, with 18 bases remaining between them. Germline CDR1 MNHEY, CDR2 SMNVEV (reference sequence). DNA for the CDR3: TGTGCCAGCCAGGGGCGAGCCACCTTTTACAATGAGCAGTTCTTC. Translation gives CASQGRATFYNEQFF.

This clone was observed a handful of times. The CDR3 is CASSLGGEKLFF. The DNA for the CDR3 is TGTGCCAGCAGTCTGGGAGGGGAAAAACTGTTTTTT. The chain is built from TRBV28 and TRBJ1-4, with D unclear. Germline V lookup: CDR1 MDHEN, CDR2 SYDVKM. This CDR3 contains 12 residues. V gave up 5 bases and J gave up 8 bases, with 9 bases separating them. The whole variable domain, remainder taken from reference TRBV28 and TRBJ1-4, is DVKVTQSSRYLVKRTGEKVFLECVQDMDHENMFWYRQDPGLGLRLIYFSYDVKMKEKGDIPEGYSVSREKKERFSLILESASTNQTSMYLCASSLGGEKLFFGSGTQLSVL.

The rearrangement joins TRBV4-2 to TRBJ2-5, with D unclear. The V end was cut by 4 bases, the J end by 0 bases, with 12 bases between. This CDR3 comprises 15 residues. Germline V gene sequence: CDR1 LGHNA, CDR2 YNFKEQ. CDR3: CASSPGPLYQETQYF. The CDR3 DNA is TGTGCCAGCAGCCCTGGACCCCTGTACCAAGAGACCCAGTACTTC.

Notes on this clone: The junction differs from germline at one of its ends, possibly a read error. The V gene is TRBV5-1, the J gene TRBJ2-1; possible D gene TRBD2, 7 bases. This CDR3 is built from 14 residues. Germline V lookup: CDR1 SGHRS, CDR2 YFSETQ. The CDR3 DNA reads TGCGCCAGCAGTTGGGGGGGCTCCCACAATGAGCAGTTCTTC. Amino acids: CASSWGGSHNEQFF.

The rearrangement links TRBV7-8 to TRBJ1-2, with D unresolved. The CDR3 totals 14 residues. Germline V lookup: CDR1 SGHVS, CDR2 FQNEAQ. V dropped 0 bases and J dropped 1 base, with 6 bases sitting between them. Here the CDR3 reads CASSLANSNYGYTF. The CDR3 nucleotides read TGTGCCAGCAGCTTAGCCAACAGTAACTATGGCTACACCTTC.

This clone was picked up a small number of times. The gene calls are TRBV7-9 and TRBJ2-7; 8 bases agree with TRBD2. J was trimmed by 3 bases and V by 1 base; bases with no gene match: 8. Germline values: CDR1 SEHNR, CDR2 FQNEAQ (reference sequence). This CDR3 spans 16 amino acids. CDR3 residues: CASSLEAGAGYYEQYF. The CDR3 DNA follows: TGTGCCAGCAGCTTAGAAGCGGGAGCCGGTTACTACGAGCAGTACTTC. Full variable domain (rest looked up from reference TRBV7-9 and TRBJ2-7): DTGVSQNPRHKITKRGQNVTFRCDPISEHNRLYWYRQTLGQGPEFLTYFQNEAQLEKSRLLSDRFSAERPKGSFSTLEIQRTEQGDSAMYLCASSLEAGAGYYEQYFGPGTRLTVT.

The chain employs TRBV5-1 and TRBJ1-2, with no clear D. CDR3 size: 11 residues. Per the germline V gene, CDR1 is SGHRS and CDR2 is YFSETQ. V gave up 3 bases and J gave up 8 bases, with 8 bases separating them. CDR3 loop: CASSWGGGYTF. The CDR3 region has the DNA TGCGCCAGCAGCTGGGGTGGGGGCTACACCTTC.

V is TRBV4-2 and J is TRBJ2-5; perhaps D is TRBD1 or TRBD2 (6 bases each). CDR1 is LGHNA and CDR2 is YNFKEQ in the germline V gene. The CDR3 consists of 17 residues. Between the trimmed V and J ends, which lost 1 base and 5 bases, there was a span of 20 bases. The CDR3 here is CASSQGTQGSRGETQYF. The DNA for the CDR3 is TGTGCCAGCAGCCAAGGGACTCAGGGGAGTCGGGGGGAGACCCAGTACTTC.

The rearrangement uses TRBV11-2 and TRBJ2-1; no clear D. CDR1 is SGHAT, CDR2 FQNNGV, per germline. The CDR3 spans 14 residues. V lost 0 bases, J lost 7 bases, and 10 bases lay in between. The CDR3: CASSLDPVGNEQFF. The CDR3 DNA is TGTGCCAGCAGCTTAGATCCGGTGGGGAATGAGCAGTTCTTC.

This clone was observed a few times. This rearrangement joins TRBV6-5 to TRBJ2-5; TRBD2 might be the D (5 bases). V dropped 0 bases and J dropped 5 bases, with 10 bases sitting between them. CDR1 is MNHEY and CDR2 is SVGAGI in the germline V gene. The CDR3 has 14 residues. The CDR3 DNA follows: TGTGCCAGCAGTTACTCGGGGAGTTGGGAGACCCAGTACTTC. Translating gives CASSYSGSWETQYF.

This chain joins TRBV11-2 and TRBJ1-2; the match to TRBD1 covers 10 bases. V lost 1 base, J lost 8 bases, and 10 bases stayed unmatched. The CDR3 length is 16 residues. CDR1 and CDR2 from the germline V gene are SGHAT and FQNNGV. CDR3 coding DNA: TGTGCCAGCAGCTTAGGTCCGGGACAGGGGTTGGAGGGCTACACCTTC. It is translated as CASSLGPGQGLEGYTF.

This clone was found a few times. The chain carries TRBV7-2 and TRBJ2-3; the D gene is possibly TRBD2 (5 bases). The germline gives CDR1 SGHTA, CDR2 FQGNSA. The CDR3 loop spans 15 amino acids. V gave up 0 bases and J gave up 1 base, with 8 bases separating them. The CDR3 sequence: CASSLAPRGTDTQYF. The CDR3 DNA is TGTGCCAGCAGCTTAGCTCCGAGGGGCACAGATACGCAGTATTTT.